This TCR beta chain was captured in a study of identical twins. Whole-study results and caveats: When twins shared out-of-frame alpha sequences, those sequences had excess low generation probability. The study reached conclusions through statistical analysis that was cross-sectional, not following the same donors.

Deletions cut 6 bases from V and 2 bases from J, with 13 bases between. The CDR3 runs to 14 residues. Germline V gene sequence: CDR1 MNHEY, CDR2 SMNVEV (reference sequence). Healthy Caucasians alone served as donors. This clonotype was seen at least ten times. Its cognate antigen is unknown. TCRdb called the 5' RACE reads again in MiXCR, with one record for every CDR3 protein. The profile shows 100,000 to 110,000 distinct CDR3 sequences, 5.9% of them singletons. The sequencing input was memory T cells sorted from blood. V usage is TRBV27 and J usage is TRBJ2-5, with D possibly TRBD1 on 5 matching bases. The origin of this receptor is a woman in her forties or fifties in good health. The CDR3 coding sequence is TGTGCCAGCAGCCCTCGACAGTTACAAGAGACCCAGTACTTC. It specifies CASSPRQLQETQYF.